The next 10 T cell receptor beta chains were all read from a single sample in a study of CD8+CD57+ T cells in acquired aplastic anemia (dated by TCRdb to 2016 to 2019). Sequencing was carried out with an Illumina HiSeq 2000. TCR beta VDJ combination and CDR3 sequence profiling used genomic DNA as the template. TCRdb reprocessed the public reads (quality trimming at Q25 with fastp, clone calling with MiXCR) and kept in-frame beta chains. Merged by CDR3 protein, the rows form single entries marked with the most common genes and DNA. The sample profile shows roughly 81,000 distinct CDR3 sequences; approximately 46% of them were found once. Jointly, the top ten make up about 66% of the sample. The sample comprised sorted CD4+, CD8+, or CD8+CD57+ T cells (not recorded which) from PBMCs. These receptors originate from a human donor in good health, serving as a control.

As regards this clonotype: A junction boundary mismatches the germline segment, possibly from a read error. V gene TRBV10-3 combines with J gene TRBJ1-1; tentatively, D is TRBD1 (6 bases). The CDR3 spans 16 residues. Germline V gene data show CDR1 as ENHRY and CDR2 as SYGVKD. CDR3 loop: CAISEFGQRMNTEASF. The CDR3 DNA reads TGTGCCATCAGTGAGTTCGGACAGCGTATGAACACTGAAGCTTCCTTT.

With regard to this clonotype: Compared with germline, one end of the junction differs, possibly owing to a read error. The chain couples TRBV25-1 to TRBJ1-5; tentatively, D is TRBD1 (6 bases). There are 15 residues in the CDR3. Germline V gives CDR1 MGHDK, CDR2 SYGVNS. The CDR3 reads CASAAGHDSNQPQRF. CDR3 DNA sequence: TGTGCCAGCGCCGCGGGACACGATAGCAATCAGCCCCAGCGTTTT.

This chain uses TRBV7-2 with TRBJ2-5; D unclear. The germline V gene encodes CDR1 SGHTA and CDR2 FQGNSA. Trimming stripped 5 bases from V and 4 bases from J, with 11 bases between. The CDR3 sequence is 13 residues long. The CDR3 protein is CASSLGMRETQYF. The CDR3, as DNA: TGTGCCAGCAGCCTGGGGATGCGAGAGACCCAGTACTTC.

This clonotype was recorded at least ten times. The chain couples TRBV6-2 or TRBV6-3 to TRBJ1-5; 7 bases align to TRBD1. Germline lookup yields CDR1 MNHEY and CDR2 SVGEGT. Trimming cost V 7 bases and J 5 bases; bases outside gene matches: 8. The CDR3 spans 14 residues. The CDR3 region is CASTPLDRDQPQHF. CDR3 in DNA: TGTGCCAGCACACCCTTAGACAGGGATCAGCCCCAGCATTTT.

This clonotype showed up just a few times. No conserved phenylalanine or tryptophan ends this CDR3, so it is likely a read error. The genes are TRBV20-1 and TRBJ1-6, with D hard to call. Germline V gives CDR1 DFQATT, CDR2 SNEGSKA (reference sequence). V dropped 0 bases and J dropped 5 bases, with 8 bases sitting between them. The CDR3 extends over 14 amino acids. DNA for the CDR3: TGCAGTGCTAGAGATCTATCTGATAATTCACCCCTCCACCTT. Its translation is CSARDLSDNSPLHL.

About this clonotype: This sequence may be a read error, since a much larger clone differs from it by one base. The CDR3 loop reads CASSQGPVSGNTMYF. The CDR3 nucleotides read TGTGCCAGCAGCCAAGGTCCAGTCTCTGGAAACACCATGTATTTT. The rearrangement links TRBV14 to TRBJ1-3, with D unclear. The CDR3 is 15 residues long. Germline CDR1 is SGHDN and CDR2 is FVKESK.

The CDR3 sequence is CASSERGSSYEQYF. Written as DNA, the CDR3 is TGTGCCAGCAGTGAACGTGGGAGCTCCTACGAGCAGTACTTC. This chain uses TRBV7-8 with TRBJ2-7; TRBD2 is a possible D gene (5 bases). The CDR3 contains 14 residues. V was clipped by 6 bases and J by 0 bases, with 12 bases between them. The germline gives CDR1 SGHVS, CDR2 FQNEAQ.

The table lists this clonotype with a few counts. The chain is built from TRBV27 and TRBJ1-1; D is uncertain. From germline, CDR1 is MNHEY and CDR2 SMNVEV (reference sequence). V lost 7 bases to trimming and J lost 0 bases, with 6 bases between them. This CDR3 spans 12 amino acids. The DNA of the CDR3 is TGTGCCAGCACAGCCTTGAACACTGAAGCTTTCTTT. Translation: CASTALNTEAFF.

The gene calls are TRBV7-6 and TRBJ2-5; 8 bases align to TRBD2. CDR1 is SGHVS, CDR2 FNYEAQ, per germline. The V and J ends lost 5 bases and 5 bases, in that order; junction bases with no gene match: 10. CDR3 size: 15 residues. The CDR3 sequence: CASSTNSGTRETQYF. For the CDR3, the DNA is TGTGCCAGCAGCACCAATAGCGGGACTCGCGAGACCCAGTACTTC.

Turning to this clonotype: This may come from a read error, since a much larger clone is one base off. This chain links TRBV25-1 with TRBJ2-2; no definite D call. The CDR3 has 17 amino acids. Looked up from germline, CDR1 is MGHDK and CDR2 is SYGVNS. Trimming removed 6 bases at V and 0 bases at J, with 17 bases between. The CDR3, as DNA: TGTGCCAGCAGCGTCCCGAGCCCTAGAACGAACACCGGGGAGCTGTTTTTT. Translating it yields CASSVPSPRTNTGELFF. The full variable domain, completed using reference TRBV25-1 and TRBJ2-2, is EADIYQTPRYLVIGTGKKITLECSQTMGHDKMYWYQQDPGMELHLIHYSYGVNSTEKGDLSSESTVSRIRTEHFPLTLESARPSHTSQYLCASSVPSPRTNTGELFFGEGSRLTVL.